This TCR beta chain came from a study of a mutant IDH1 vaccine in newly diagnosed glioma. Study details: Once 4-6 weeks had passed after radiotherapy alone, vaccination started, or it started with temozolomide cycles.

The CDR3 consists of 15 residues. V lost 4 bases and J 5 bases, leaving 18 bases between the germline ends. Germline V lookup: CDR1 SGDLS, CDR2 YYNGEE. As regards this clone: Its cognate antigen is unknown.

This table comes from immunoSEQ multiplex PCR, and its TCRdb copy is limited to in-frame clones, with some not included. The sample gives roughly 50,000 clones, around 80% of which show up once; under 2% is in the top ten. Noted time point: week 5, during vaccination. The investigators gave 300 ug of mutant IDH1 20-mer peptide in each vaccine dose, together with topical imiquimod. Sequencing was performed on PBMCs, taken from a glioma patient whose treatment included an IDH1 peptide vaccine. The chain is built from TRBV9 and TRBJ1-2; maybe TRBD1 (6 bases). This receptor was taken from a middle-aged woman with glioma. For the CDR3, the DNA is TGTGCCAGCAGCTCCGGACAGCCTCGCCTTTATGGCTACACCTTC. This sequence encodes CASSSGQPRLYGYTF.